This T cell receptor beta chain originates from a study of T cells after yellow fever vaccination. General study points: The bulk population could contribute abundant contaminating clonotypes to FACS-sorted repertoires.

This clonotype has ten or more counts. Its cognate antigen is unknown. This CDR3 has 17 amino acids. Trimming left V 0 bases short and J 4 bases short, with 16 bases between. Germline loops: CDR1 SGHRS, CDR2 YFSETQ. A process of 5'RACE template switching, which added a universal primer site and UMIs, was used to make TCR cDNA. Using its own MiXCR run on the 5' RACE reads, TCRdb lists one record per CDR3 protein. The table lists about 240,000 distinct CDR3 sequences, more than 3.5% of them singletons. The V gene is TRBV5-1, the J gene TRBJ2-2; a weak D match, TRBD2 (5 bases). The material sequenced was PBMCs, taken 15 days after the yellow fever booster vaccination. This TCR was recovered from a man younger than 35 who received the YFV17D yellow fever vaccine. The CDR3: CASSLDRRGRVTGELFF. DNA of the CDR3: TGCGCCAGCAGCTTGGATCGTAGAGGGCGAGTCACCGGGGAGCTGTTTTTT.